Included here is one T cell receptor beta chain sequence, with context. TCRdb ran MiXCR on the 5' RACE reads and lists one entry per CDR3 protein. Of approximately 65,000 distinct CDR3 sequences listed, 9.5% to 13% were seen once; the top ten hold around 5.8%. Germline V gene data show CDR1 as SGHDT and CDR2 as YYEEEE. The length of the CDR3 is 13 residues. The ends lost 4 bases at V and 5 bases at J; junction bases unmatched: 5. This specimen belongs to a study of early T cells in non-severe SARS-CoV-2 infection. Sequencing used whole blood. The chain carries TRBV5-6 and TRBJ2-7, with 8 nucleotides matching TRBD2. The sequence was obtained from an adult who was a healthcare worker with PCR-confirmed SARS-CoV-2 infection or an uninfected control (not recorded which). CDR3: CASSRAGVHEQYF. As DNA, the CDR3 is TGTGCCAGCAGCAGAGCGGGAGTCCACGAGCAGTACTTC.